These 24 T cell receptor beta chains came from one sample sequenced in a study of metastatic and nonmetastatic thyroid tumors. From the PCR reads, TCRdb re-called clones with MiXCR. This sample has 15,000 to 18,000 clones, with 3.5% to 4.5% found just once. Each patient went into thyroid surgery without having received any treatment. Sequencing input: tumor tissue. Receptors originate from a female donor with papillary thyroid cancer or a benign thyroid nodule (not recorded which). Some clones in this sample may be carry-over from other donors' samples.

Only a few counts were recorded for this clone. The chain joins TRBV6-1 to TRBJ2-7; TRBD2 might be the D (6 bases). CDR1 MNHNS and CDR2 SASEGT come from the germline V gene. The CDR3 contains 14 residues. Trimming pared 0 bases from V and 2 bases from J, leaving 8 bases between. This CDR3 reads CASSEAGGPYEQYV. CDR3 DNA: TGTGCCAGCAGTGAAGCGGGGGGACCCTACGAGCAGTACGTC.

This clone was counted only a few times. The rearrangement joins TRBV6-1 to TRBJ2-3, with 11 bases fitting TRBD2. The CDR3 extends over 19 amino acids. Germline CDR1 reads MNHNS; CDR2 reads SASEGT. Trimming removed 5 bases from V and 4 bases from J; junction bases left unmatched: 17. This CDR3 is CASSHYPGLAAGGADTQYF. The CDR3 DNA reads as TGTGCCAGCAGTCACTACCCGGGACTAGCGGCAGGTGGAGCAGATACGCAGTATTTT.

This clone was picked up a small number of times. This chain links TRBV6-1 with TRBJ1-2; a weak D match, TRBD1 (6 bases). V lost 5 bases to trimming and J lost 2 bases, with 18 bases between them. From germline, CDR1 is MNHNS and CDR2 SASEGT. The CDR3 consists of 16 residues. CDR3 protein: CASSQEVVGTNYGYTF. CDR3 in DNA: TGTGCCAGCAGTCAAGAAGTGGTCGGGACAAACTATGGCTACACCTTC.

This clone was counted a few times. Since a much larger clone is just one base distant, this may be a read error. The chain uses TRBV6-5 and TRBJ2-7; the D is unclear. The germline CDR1 and CDR2 sequences are MNHEY and SVGAGI. The CDR3 has 14 amino acids. CDR3 protein: CASSSTLIDLEHYF. CDR3 nucleotides: TGTGCCAGCAGTTCCACCTTGATAGACCTCGAGCATTACTTC.

The V call is TRBV6-2 or TRBV6-3, the J call TRBJ1-2; TRBD1 is a possible D gene (6 bases). The germline V gene encodes CDR1 MNHEY and CDR2 SVGEGT. V gave up 5 bases and J gave up 2 bases, with 15 bases separating them. The CDR3 covers 15 residues. In DNA, the CDR3 is TGTGCCAGCAGTGAGGGGGGACCCAAAAACTATGGCTACACCTTC. Translation gives CASSEGGPKNYGYTF.

This clone was seen a few times. This chain connects TRBV27 to TRBJ2-7; possibly TRBD2 for D (6 bases). Germline loops: CDR1 MNHEY, CDR2 SMNVEV (reference sequence). CDR3 length: 16 amino acids. Deletions cut 3 bases from V and 7 bases from J, with 22 bases between. The CDR3 DNA follows: TGTGCCAGCAGTTTTGGCGTCGCGGGGCGCCGGGGAGAGCAGTACTTC. It specifies CASSFGVAGRRGEQYF.

In this sample, this clone turned up a few times. One end of the junction is discordant with germline, which a read error may explain. This sequence joins TRBV27 and TRBJ2-7; TRBD2 aligns across 9 bases. The CDR3 runs to 15 residues. CDR1 MNHEY and CDR2 SMNVEV come from the germline V gene (reference sequence). The CDR3 loop reads CASILRTSVSYEQYF. CDR3 DNA: TGTGCCAGCATTTTACGGACTAGCGTCTCCTACGAGCAGTACTTC.

This clone was picked up a small number of times. The CDR3 here is CSARDLGVASQPQHF. The CDR3 DNA reads TGCAGTGCTAGAGATCTGGGGGTGGCCTCACAGCCCCAGCATTTT. The V and J genes are TRBV20-1 and TRBJ1-5; weak D call: TRBD1 (5 bases). This CDR3 region has 15 residues. V was clipped by 0 bases and J by 7 bases, with 16 bases between them. CDR1 is DFQATT, CDR2 SNEGSKA, per germline (reference sequence).

The sample holds a few counts of this clone. The rearrangement links TRBV20-1 to TRBJ1-3, with D tentatively TRBD1 (6 bases). Trimming took 4 bases from V and 0 from J, leaving 10 bases between them. The V gene's germline CDR1 is DFQATT and CDR2 SNEGSKA (reference sequence). CDR3 length: 14 residues. The CDR3 coding sequence is TGCAGTGCTACGCGGGACAACTCTGGAAACACCATATATTTT. Residues: CSATRDNSGNTIYF.

This clone was picked up many times. The chain has TRBV5-4 and TRBJ1-2; no clear D. From germline, CDR1 is SGHNT and CDR2 YYREEE (reference sequence). The V and J ends lost 4 bases and 5 bases respectively, with 12 bases between them. This CDR3 region has 13 residues. This chain's CDR3 is CASSLDFGYGYTF. CDR3 sequence (DNA): TGTGCCAGCAGCCTAGATTTTGGGTATGGCTACACCTTC. The whole variable domain, remainder taken from reference TRBV5-4 and TRBJ1-2, is ETGVTQSPTHLIKTRGQQVTLRCSSQSGHNTVSWYQQALGQGPQFIFQYYREEENGRGNFPPRFSGLQFPNYSSELNVNALELDDSALYLCASSLDFGYGYTFGSGTRLTVV.

This clone was detected a few times. The CDR3 loop is CASSRVAGGRYEQYF. In nucleotides, the CDR3 is TGTGCCAGCAGTAGAGTTGCGGGGGGGCGGTACGAGCAGTACTTC. V is TRBV6-1 and J is TRBJ2-7, with 9 bases lining up with TRBD2. V lost 5 bases, J lost 4 bases, and 9 bases stayed unmatched. Per germline, CDR1 MNHNS and CDR2 SASEGT. The length of the CDR3 is 15 residues.

This clone ranks as medium-sized (0.01 to 0.1%). The V gene is TRBV7-8, the J gene TRBJ1-3; D remains ambiguous. The CDR3 loop spans 14 amino acids. Trimming cost V 1 base and J 7 bases, with 11 bases left between them. Germline V gives CDR1 SGHVS, CDR2 FQNEAQ. CDR3 amino acids: CASSLDGFLNTIYF. CDR3 DNA: TGTGCCAGCAGCTTAGACGGTTTCTTGAACACCATATATTTT.

The gene calls are TRBV11-3 and TRBJ2-7, with TRBD1 as a possible D gene (5 bases). V lost 4 bases and J lost 7, with 17 bases in between. Germline loops: CDR1 SGHNT, CDR2 YENEEA. This CDR3 comprises 14 residues. CDR3 region: CASSSPGAGFEQYF. The CDR3 DNA follows: TGTGCCAGCAGCTCACCCGGCGCAGGGTTTGAGCAGTACTTC.

This clone was counted only a few times. This rearrangement joins TRBV6-1 to TRBJ2-1; 7 positions match TRBD1. This CDR3 spans 13 amino acids. The germline gives CDR1 MNHNS, CDR2 SASEGT. Losses at the gene ends were 5 bases for V and 3 bases for J; bases not matched to a gene: 1. In DNA form, the CDR3 reads TGTGCCAGCAGTAGGGACAGCTACAATGAGCAGTTCTTC. It translates to CASSRDSYNEQFF.

This chain joins TRBV19 and TRBJ1-4; D gene unclear. V was pared by 4 bases and J by 5 bases, with 5 bases between. Per germline, CDR1 LNHDA and CDR2 SQIVND (reference sequence). This CDR3 spans 12 amino acids. CDR3 nucleotide sequence: TGTGCCAGTAGTACAAGAAATGAAAAACTGTTTTTT. As protein: CASSTRNEKLFF.

This clone turned up a few times. The genes are TRBV2 and TRBJ2-7, with TRBD2 matching 10 bases. Germline V gene sequence: CDR1 SNHLY, CDR2 FYNNEI. The CDR3 consists of 13 residues. V was pared by 9 bases and J by 2 bases, with 4 bases of the junction left unmatched. The DNA for the CDR3 is TGTGCCAGTTTTACTAGCGGGACCTACGAGCAGTACTTC. Protein: CASFTSGTYEQYF.

This clone was detected a few times. The chain couples TRBV12-3 or TRBV12-4 to TRBJ2-1; the match to TRBD2 covers 7 bases. The CDR3 length is 13 residues. V lost 7 bases and J lost 7; bases outside the gene matches: 7. CDR3 loop: CASTRAGSNEQFF. The DNA for the CDR3 is TGTGCCAGCACCCGAGCGGGATCAAATGAGCAGTTCTTC.

This clone was recorded a few times. The gene calls are TRBV28 and TRBJ2-1; 10 bases are a match to TRBD1. Germline V gives CDR1 MDHEN, CDR2 SYDVKM. With V trimmed by 6 bases and J by 7 bases, 9 bases remained unmatched. This CDR3 region has 15 residues. For the CDR3, the DNA is TGTGCCAGCAGCCCCGACAGGGGGCAGAATAATGAGCAGTTCTTC. This translates into CASSPDRGQNNEQFF.

This clone was counted between two and nine times. This sequence joins TRBV7-3 and TRBJ2-2; D unresolved. V was trimmed by 2 bases and J by 3 bases, leaving 4 bases between them. This CDR3 has 13 amino acids. Per germline, CDR1 SGHTA and CDR2 FQGTGA. CDR3: CASSLEHTGELFF. Here the CDR3 DNA reads TGTGCCAGCAGCTTAGAGCACACCGGGGAGCTGTTTTTT.

In this sample, this clone turned up a few times. This chain links TRBV6-1 with TRBJ1-6; D is unresolved. The CDR3 consists of 14 residues. The V end lost 3 bases, the J end lost 5 bases, and 8 bases lay between the germline ends. CDR1 MNHNS and CDR2 SASEGT come from the germline V gene. This CDR3 is CASSDDGDNSPLHF. Here the CDR3 DNA reads TGTGCCAGCAGTGACGACGGGGATAATTCACCCCTCCACTTT.

J is TRBJ2-1 and V is TRBV19; D might be TRBD2 (6 bases). The CDR3 spans 13 residues. Germline loops: CDR1 LNHDA, CDR2 SQIVND (reference sequence). The V gene lost 10 bases and the J gene lost 6 bases, with 16 bases spanning the gap. The CDR3 sequence: CATKKGTLNEQFF. The CDR3 DNA reads TGTGCCACCAAAAAGGGGACTCTCAATGAGCAGTTCTTC.

This clone appeared a few times. The V gene is TRBV10-3, the J gene TRBJ2-1; TRBD2 agrees at 8 bases. CDR1 ENHRY and CDR2 SYGVKD come from the germline V gene. Trimming cost V 7 bases and J 5 bases; bases outside gene matches: 4. CDR3 length: 13 amino acids. CDR3 region: CAIKETSDNEQFF. The CDR3 DNA sequence: TGTGCCATCAAGGAGACTAGCGACAATGAGCAGTTCTTC.

The sample holds a few counts of this clone. The chain employs TRBV11-2 and TRBJ2-7, with 9 bases fitting TRBD2. Germline loops: CDR1 SGHAT, CDR2 FQNNGV. The CDR3 has 14 residues. With V trimmed by 4 bases and J by 3 bases, 4 bases remained unmatched. The CDR3 DNA sequence: TGTGCCAGCAGCTCCTGGACTAGCGTCTACGAGCAGTACTTC. This gives the protein CASSSWTSVYEQYF.

There are a few counts of this clone. This chain uses TRBV6-2 or TRBV6-3 with TRBJ2-2, with a tentative D call TRBD1 (5 bases). The CDR3 sequence is 14 residues long. V lost 5 bases, J lost 0 bases, and 7 bases lay in between. CDR1 is MNHEY and CDR2 is SVGEGT in the germline V gene. DNA of the CDR3: TGTGCCAGCAGTGACAGTTCGAACACCGGGGAGCTGTTTTTT. Residues: CASSDSSNTGELFF.